The rows below give T cell receptor beta chains drawn from one sample of a study of CD8 T cells in ankylosing spondylitis. From the 5' RACE reads, TCRdb called clonotypes with MiXCR, one entry per CDR3 protein. This sample has approximately 300,000 distinct CDR3 sequences, with 8% found just once. Material: blood, either unsorted or a sorted T cell fraction (not recorded which). Every receptor here comes from a male donor with ankylosing spondylitis. Both conserved end residues are part of each CDR3. The D gene is left open where the match is weak. A row's size may be missing; if present it is once, few, many or a size class.

NA | TRBJ2-1 | many | TRBV5-1 | CASSLNGDNEQFF | TGCGCCAGCAGCCTAAACGGCGACAATGAGCAGTTCTTC
NA | TRBJ2-7 | few | TRBV27 | CASSLRRQAPRSYEQYF | TGTGCCAGCAGTTTAAGGCGACAGGCCCCCCGCTCCTACGAGCAGTACTTC
NA | TRBJ2-3 | few | TRBV5-1 | CASSRTSQTDTQYF | TGCGCCAGCTCTCGGACCAGCCAGACAGATACGCAGTATTTT
TRBD2 | TRBJ2-7 | few | TRBV5-1 | CASSLGLAVALEQYF | TGCGCCAGCAGCTTGGGACTAGCGGTCGCCCTCGAGCAGTACTTC
NA | TRBJ1-1 | NA | TRBV4-3 | CASSQAVLNTEAFF | TGCGCCAGCAGCCAAGCAGTCCTGAACACTGAAGCTTTCTTT
NA | TRBJ1-1 | NA | TRBV6-1 | CASRPNPNTEAFF | TGTGCCAGCAGGCCTAATCCGAACACTGAAGCTTTCTTT
TRBD2 | TRBJ2-5 | NA | TRBV30 | CAWSVAGGETQYF | TGTGCCTGGAGTGTAGCGGGAGGAGAGACCCAGTACTTC
TRBD1 | TRBJ1-1 | NA | TRBV27 | CASTPLPRGIAEAFF | TGTGCCAGCACCCCTCTCCCCAGGGGGATTGCTGAAGCTTTCTTT
NA | TRBJ2-5 | NA | TRBV7-7 | CASSLGLPPAETQYF | TGTGCCAGCAGCCTGGGACTCCCCCCGGCAGAGACCCAGTACTTC
TRBD1 | TRBJ2-7 | few | TRBV6-1 | CASRPTGADQGREQYF | TGTGCCAGCAGACCTACAGGGGCGGACCAAGGCAGGGAGCAGTACTTC
NA | TRBJ2-5 | many | TRBV7-2 | CASSSPGTQETQYF | TGTGCCAGCAGCTCGCCGGGCACTCAAGAGACCCAGTACTTC
TRBD2 | TRBJ2-3 | NA | TRBV20-1 | CSARDPSGGTDTQYF | TGCAGTGCTAGAGATCCTAGCGGTGGCACAGATACGCAGTATTTT
TRBD1 | TRBJ1-1 | many | TRBV5-1 | CASSRTTGADTEAFF | TGCGCCAGCAGCCGGACGACAGGGGCCGACACTGAAGCTTTCTTT
TRBD1 | TRBJ2-7 | NA | TRBV2 | CASSESGQSYEQYF | TGTGCCAGCAGTGAATCGGGACAGAGCTACGAGCAGTACTTC
NA | TRBJ2-5 | NA | TRBV12-3/TRBV12-4 | CACRSRDFQETQYF | TGTGCCTGCCGAAGTCGGGACTTTCAAGAGACCCAGTACTTC
TRBD2 | TRBJ2-5 | NA | TRBV20-1 | CSFGGYYQETQYF | TGCAGTTTCGGGGGGTACTATCAAGAGACCCAGTACTTC
NA | TRBJ2-5 | NA | TRBV27 | CASSLGVARQETQYF | TGTGCCAGCAGTTTAGGGGTAGCGAGGCAAGAGACCCAGTACTTC
TRBD2 | TRBJ2-1 | NA | TRBV30 | CAWSSSGRSGEQFF | TGTGCCTGGAGTTCTAGCGGGAGATCCGGTGAGCAGTTCTTC
NA | TRBJ2-2 | many | TRBV6-4 | CASSDSRLNTGELFF | TGTGCCAGCAGTGACTCGCGGTTGAACACCGGGGAGCTGTTTTTT
NA | TRBJ2-5 | NA | TRBV27 | CALRVETQYF | TGTGCCTTAAGGGTAGAGACCCAGTACTTC
TRBD1 | TRBJ2-5 | NA | TRBV7-8 | CASSLTLGTDQETQYF | TGTGCCAGCAGCTTAACCTTGGGGACAGACCAAGAGACCCAGTACTTC
NA | TRBJ2-5 | few | TRBV6-2/TRBV6-3 | CASSWQDGTQYF | TGTGCCAGCAGTTGGCAGGACGGGACCCAGTACTTC
NA | TRBJ1-1 | NA | TRBV10-3 | CAISTPGQNTEAFF | TGTGCCATCAGTACTCCGGGACAGAACACTGAAGCTTTCTTT
NA | TRBJ2-3 | few | TRBV5-4 | CASSVASSPSTDTQYF | TGTGCCAGCAGCGTAGCTAGCAGCCCTAGCACAGATACGCAGTATTTT
NA | TRBJ2-7 | many | TRBV3-1 | CASSQGSSSYEQYF | TGTGCCAGCAGCCAAGGGTCGAGCTCCTACGAGCAGTACTTC
NA | TRBJ2-7 | NA | TRBV20-1 | CSARTGPLEQYF | TGCAGTGCTAGGACAGGTCCTCTCGAGCAGTACTTC
NA | TRBJ2-1 | NA | TRBV27 | CASREDGLNEQFF | TGTGCCAGCAGAGAGGACGGTTTAAATGAGCAGTTCTTC
NA | TRBJ1-2 | few | TRBV2 | CASRTDRTDYGYTF | TGTGCCAGCAGGACGGACAGAACGGACTATGGCTACACCTTC
NA | TRBJ2-1 | NA | TRBV3-1 | CASSQLPEMDEQFF | TGTGCCAGCAGCCAACTCCCAGAAATGGATGAGCAGTTCTTC
NA | TRBJ2-1 | few | TRBV6-2/TRBV6-3 | CASSYSSGLINEQFF | TGTGCCAGCAGTTACTCGTCGGGGCTGATCAATGAGCAGTTCTTC
NA | TRBJ2-2 | few | TRBV25-1 | CASSAQTNTGELFF | TGTGCCAGCAGTGCACAGACCAACACCGGGGAGCTGTTTTTT
NA | TRBJ2-2 | NA | TRBV2 | CASTRRGRGELFF | TGTGCCAGCACCCGTAGGGGCCGCGGGGAGCTGTTTTTT